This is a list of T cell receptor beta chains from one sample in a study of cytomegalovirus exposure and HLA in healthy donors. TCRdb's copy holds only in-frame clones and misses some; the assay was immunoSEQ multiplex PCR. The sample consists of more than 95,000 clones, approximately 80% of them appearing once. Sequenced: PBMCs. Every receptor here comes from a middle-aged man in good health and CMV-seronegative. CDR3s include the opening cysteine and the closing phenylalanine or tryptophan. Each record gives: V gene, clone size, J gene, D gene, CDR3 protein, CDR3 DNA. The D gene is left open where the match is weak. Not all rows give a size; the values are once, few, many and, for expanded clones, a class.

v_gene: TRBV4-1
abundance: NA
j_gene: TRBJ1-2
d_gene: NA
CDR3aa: CASSQVEDSFYGYTF
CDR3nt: TGCGCCAGCAGCCAAGTGGAGGACAGCTTCTATGGCTACACCTTC

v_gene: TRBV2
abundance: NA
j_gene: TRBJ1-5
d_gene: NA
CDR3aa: CASRSTGYSNQPQHF
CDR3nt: TGTGCCAGCCGCTCGACAGGCTATAGCAATCAGCCCCAGCATTTT

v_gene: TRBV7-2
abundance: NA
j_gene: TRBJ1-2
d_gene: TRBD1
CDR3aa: CASSSGTGARGYTF
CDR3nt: TGTGCCAGCAGCTCCGGGACAGGGGCAAGAGGCTACACCTTC

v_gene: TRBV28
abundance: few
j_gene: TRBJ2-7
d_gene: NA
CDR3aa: CASSSQVAPSLKQYF
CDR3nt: TGTGCCAGCAGTTCCCAGGTGGCTCCCTCACTTAAGCAGTACTTC

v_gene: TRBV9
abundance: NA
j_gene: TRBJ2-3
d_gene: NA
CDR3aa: CASNQGMADTQYF
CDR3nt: TGTGCCAGCAATCAGGGGATGGCAGATACGCAGTATTTT

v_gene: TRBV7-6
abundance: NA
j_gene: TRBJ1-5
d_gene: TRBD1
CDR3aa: CASSSDRGRNQPQHF
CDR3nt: TGTGCCAGCAGCTCGGACAGGGGCCGCAATCAGCCCCAGCATTTT

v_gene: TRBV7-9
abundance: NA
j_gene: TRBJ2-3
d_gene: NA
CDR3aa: CACSEVTSTDTQYF
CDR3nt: TGTGCCTGTAGCGAAGTCACTAGCACAGATACGCAGTATTTT

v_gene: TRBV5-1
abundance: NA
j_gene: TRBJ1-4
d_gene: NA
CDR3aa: CASSPAQGGEKLFF
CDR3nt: TGCGCCAGCAGCCCTGCTCAGGGCGGTGAAAAACTGTTTTTT

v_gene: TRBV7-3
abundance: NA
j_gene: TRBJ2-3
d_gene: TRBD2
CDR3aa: CASSPGGGTQYF
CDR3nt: TGTGCCAGCAGCCCTGGGGGAGGGACGCAGTATTTT

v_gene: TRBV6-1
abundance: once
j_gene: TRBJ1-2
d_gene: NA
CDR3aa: CASSEWGGGYTF
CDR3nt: TGTGCCAGCAGTGAATGGGGAGGTGGCTACACCTTC

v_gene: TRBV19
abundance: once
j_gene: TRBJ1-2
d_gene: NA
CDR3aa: CASSILQGGYTF
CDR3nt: TGTGCCAGTAGTATTCTGCAGGGTGGCTACACCTTC

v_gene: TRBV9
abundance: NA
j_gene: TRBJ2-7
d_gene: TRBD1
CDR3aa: CASSTGGSEQYF
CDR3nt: TGTGCCAGTTCGACAGGGGGAAGCGAGCAGTACTTC

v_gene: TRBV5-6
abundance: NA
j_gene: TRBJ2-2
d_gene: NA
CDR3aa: CASSLEGGQYTGELFF
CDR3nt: TGTGCCAGCAGCTTGGAGGGGGGACAGTACACCGGGGAGCTGTTTTTT

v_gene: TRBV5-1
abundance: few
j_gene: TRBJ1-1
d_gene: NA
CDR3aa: CASRLLRGHTEAFF
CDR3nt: TGCGCCAGCCGTTTACTCAGGGGACACACTGAAGCTTTCTTT

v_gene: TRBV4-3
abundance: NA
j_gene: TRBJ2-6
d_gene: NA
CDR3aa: CASSQDWGVGGANVLTF
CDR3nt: TGCGCCAGCAGCCAAGATTGGGGGGTTGGTGGGGCCAACGTCCTGACTTTC

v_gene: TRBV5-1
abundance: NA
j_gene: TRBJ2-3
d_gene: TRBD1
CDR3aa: CASRRGDSSTDTQYF
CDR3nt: TGCGCCAGCAGACGTGGGGACAGTAGCACAGATACGCAGTATTTT

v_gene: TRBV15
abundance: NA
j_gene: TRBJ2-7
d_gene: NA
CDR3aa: CATSRGQDYEQYF
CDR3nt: TGTGCCACCAGCAGAGGACAGGATTACGAGCAGTACTTC

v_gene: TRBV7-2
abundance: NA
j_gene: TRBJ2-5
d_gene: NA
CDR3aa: CASSLGGAFQETQYF
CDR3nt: TGTGCCAGCAGCTTAGGCGGGGCGTTCCAAGAGACCCAGTACTTC

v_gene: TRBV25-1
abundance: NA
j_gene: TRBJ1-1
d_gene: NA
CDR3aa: CASRLSTEAFF
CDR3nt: TGTGCCAGCAGACTAAGTACTGAAGCTTTCTTT

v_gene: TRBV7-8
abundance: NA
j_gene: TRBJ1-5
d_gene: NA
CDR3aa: CASSLETGYSNQPQHF
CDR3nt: TGTGCCAGCAGCTTGGAGACGGGATATAGCAATCAGCCCCAGCATTTT

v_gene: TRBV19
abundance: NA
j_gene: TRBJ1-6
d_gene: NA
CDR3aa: CASSMDQGNSPLHF
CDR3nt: TGTGCCAGTAGTATGGACCAGGGAAATTCACCCCTCCACTTT

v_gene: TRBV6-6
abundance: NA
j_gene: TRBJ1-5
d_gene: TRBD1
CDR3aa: CASSPTGTGFQPQHF
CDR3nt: TGTGCCAGCAGTCCCACCGGGACAGGGTTTCAGCCCCAGCATTTT

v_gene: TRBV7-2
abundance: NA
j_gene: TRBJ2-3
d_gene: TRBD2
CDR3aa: CASSLKRGLKISSMDTQYF
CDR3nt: TGTGCCAGCAGCTTAAAGCGGGGGCTGAAGATCTCATCGATGGATACGCAGTATTTT

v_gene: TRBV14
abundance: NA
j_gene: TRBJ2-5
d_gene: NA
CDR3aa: CASSQDQSYQETQYF
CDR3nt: TGTGCCAGCAGCCAAGACCAGTCTTACCAAGAGACCCAGTACTTC

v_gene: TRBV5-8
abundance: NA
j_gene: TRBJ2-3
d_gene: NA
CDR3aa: CASSPDAAPTDTQYF
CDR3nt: TGTGCCAGCAGCCCCGACGCGGCGCCCACAGATACGCAGTATTTT

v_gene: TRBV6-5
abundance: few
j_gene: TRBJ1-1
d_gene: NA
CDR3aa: CASTKGAGEAFF
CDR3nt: TGTGCCAGCACCAAAGGGGCAGGGGAAGCTTTCTTT

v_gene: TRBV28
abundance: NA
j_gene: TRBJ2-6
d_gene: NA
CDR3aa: CASKGGTAGANVLTF
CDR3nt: TGTGCCAGCAAAGGGGGAACTGCTGGGGCCAACGTCCTGACTTTC

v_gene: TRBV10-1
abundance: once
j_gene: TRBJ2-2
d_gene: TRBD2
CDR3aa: CASSQSARGGPNTGELFF
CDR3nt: TGCGCCAGCTCCCAATCCGCGCGGGGGGGCCCGAACACCGGGGAGCTGTTTTTT

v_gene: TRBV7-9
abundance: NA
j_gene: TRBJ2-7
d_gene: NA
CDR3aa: CASSPPTTYEQYF
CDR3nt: TGTGCCAGCAGCCCACCAACTACTTACGAGCAGTACTTC

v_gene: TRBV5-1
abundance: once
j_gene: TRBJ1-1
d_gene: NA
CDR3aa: CASSPTGFGTEAFF
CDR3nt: TGCGCCAGCAGCCCCACAGGGTTTGGCACTGAAGCTTTCTTT

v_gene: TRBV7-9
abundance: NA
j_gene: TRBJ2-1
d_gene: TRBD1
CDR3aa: CASSFGTGQYNEQFF
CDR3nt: TGTGCCAGCAGCTTCGGGACAGGGCAGTACAATGAGCAGTTCTTC

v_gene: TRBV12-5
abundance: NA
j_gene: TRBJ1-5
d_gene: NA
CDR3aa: CASGLPPGPQHF
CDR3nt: TGTGCTAGTGGTTTGCCCCCGGGGCCCCAGCATTTT

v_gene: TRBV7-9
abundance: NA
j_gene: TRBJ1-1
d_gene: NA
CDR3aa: CASRSVDSEAFF
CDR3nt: TGTGCCAGCAGATCCGTAGACAGTGAAGCTTTCTTT

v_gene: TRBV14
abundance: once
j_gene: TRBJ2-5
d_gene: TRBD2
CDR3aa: CASSQSGGPRETQYF
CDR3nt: TGTGCCAGCAGCCAGTCGGGGGGGCCGAGGGAGACCCAGTACTTC

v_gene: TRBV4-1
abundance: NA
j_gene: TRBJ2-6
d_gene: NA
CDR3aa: CASSQGRASGANVLTF
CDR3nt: TGCGCCAGCAGCCAAGGCCGAGCCTCTGGGGCCAACGTCCTGACTTTC

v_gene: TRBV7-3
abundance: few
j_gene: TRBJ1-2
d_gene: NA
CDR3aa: CASSPGPGETYGYTF
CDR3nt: TGTGCCAGCAGCCCTGGGCCAGGGGAGACCTATGGCTACACCTTC

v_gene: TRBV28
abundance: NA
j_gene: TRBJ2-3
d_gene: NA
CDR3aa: CASSLRQHTQYF
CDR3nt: TGTGCCAGCAGTTTGAGACAGCATACGCAGTATTTT

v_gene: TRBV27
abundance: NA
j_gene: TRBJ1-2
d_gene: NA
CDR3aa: CASSRTDSGGYTF
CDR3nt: TGTGCCAGCAGTCGTACTGACTCGGGAGGCTACACCTTC

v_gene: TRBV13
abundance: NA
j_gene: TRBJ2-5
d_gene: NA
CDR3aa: CASTFETDKETQYF
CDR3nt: TGTGCCAGCACCTTCGAGACAGACAAAGAGACCCAGTACTTC

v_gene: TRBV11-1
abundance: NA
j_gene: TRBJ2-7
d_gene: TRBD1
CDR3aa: CASSLGPGQGAYEQYF
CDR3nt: TGTGCCAGCAGCTTAGGACCGGGACAGGGGGCTTACGAGCAGTACTTC

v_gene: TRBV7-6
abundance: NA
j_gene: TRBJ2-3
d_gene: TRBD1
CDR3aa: CASSRDRGLLAGYSTDTQYF
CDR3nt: TGTGCCAGCAGCCGGGACAGGGGGTTATTAGCGGGATATAGCACAGATACGCAGTATTTT

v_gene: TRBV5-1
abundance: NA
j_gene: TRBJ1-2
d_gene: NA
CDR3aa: CASSLASKGGKGYTF
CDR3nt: TGCGCCAGCAGCTTGGCTAGTAAAGGCGGGAAAGGCTACACCTTC

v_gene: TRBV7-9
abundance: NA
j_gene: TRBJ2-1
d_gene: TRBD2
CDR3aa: CASSLEGLADNEQFF
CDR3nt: TGTGCCAGCAGCTTAGAGGGACTAGCGGACAATGAGCAGTTCTTC

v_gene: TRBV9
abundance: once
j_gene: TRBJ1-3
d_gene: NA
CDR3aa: CASSVGRGSGNTIYF
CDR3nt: TGTGCCAGCAGCGTAGGCAGGGGCTCTGGAAACACCATATATTTT

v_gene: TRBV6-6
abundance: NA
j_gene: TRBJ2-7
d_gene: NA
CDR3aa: CASSIPKLSYEQYF
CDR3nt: TGTGCCAGCAGTATCCCCAAGCTGTCCTACGAGCAGTACTTC

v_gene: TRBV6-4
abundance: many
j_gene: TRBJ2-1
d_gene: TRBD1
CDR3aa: CASSETGGGSDEQFF
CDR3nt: TGTGCCAGCAGTGAGACAGGGGGCGGTTCTGATGAGCAGTTCTTC

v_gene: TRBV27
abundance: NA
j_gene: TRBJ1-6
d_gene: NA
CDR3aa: CASSLSGQYNSPLHF
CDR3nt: TGTGCCAGCAGTTTATCGGGGCAGTATAATTCACCCCTCCACTTT

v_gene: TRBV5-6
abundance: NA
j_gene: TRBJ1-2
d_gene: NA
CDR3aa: CASSRPSGEANYGYTF
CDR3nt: TGTGCCAGCAGCCGGCCCTCAGGGGAAGCTAACTATGGCTACACCTTC

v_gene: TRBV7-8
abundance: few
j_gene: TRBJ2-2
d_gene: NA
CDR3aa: CASSLYLLDTGELFF
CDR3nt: TGTGCCAGCAGCTTGTATCTCTTAGACACCGGGGAGCTGTTTTTT

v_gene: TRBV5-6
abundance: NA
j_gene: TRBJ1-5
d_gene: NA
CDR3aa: CASSLGGVGSNQPQHF
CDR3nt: TGTGCCAGCAGCCTGGGGGGGGTAGGGAGCAATCAGCCCCAGCATTTT

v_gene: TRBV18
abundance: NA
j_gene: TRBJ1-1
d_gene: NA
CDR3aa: CASSPLGARNRAFF
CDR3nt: TGTGCCAGCTCACCATTGGGGGCGCGGAATAGGGCTTTCTTT

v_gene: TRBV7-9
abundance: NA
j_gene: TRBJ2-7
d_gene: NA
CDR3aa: CSSSSPSGGGASGQYF
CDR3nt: TGTTCCAGCAGCTCCCCTTCAGGAGGGGGCGCCTCCGGGCAGTACTTC

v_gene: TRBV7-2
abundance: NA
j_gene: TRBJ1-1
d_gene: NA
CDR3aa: CASGKGDRNTEAFF
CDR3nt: TGTGCCAGCGGGAAGGGGGATCGGAACACTGAAGCTTTCTTT

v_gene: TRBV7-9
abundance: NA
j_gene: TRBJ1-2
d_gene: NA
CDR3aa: CASSSPGVGSNYGYTF
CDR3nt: TGTGCCAGCAGCTCTCCCGGGGTGGGTTCTAACTATGGCTACACCTTC

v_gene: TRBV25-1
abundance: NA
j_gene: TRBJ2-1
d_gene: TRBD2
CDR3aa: CATRRPGGNEQFF
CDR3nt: TGTGCCACCCGTCGTCCGGGGGGAAATGAGCAGTTCTTC

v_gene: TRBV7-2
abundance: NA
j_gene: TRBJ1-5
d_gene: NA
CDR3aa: CASSLYSGSLNQPQHF
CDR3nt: TGTGCCAGCAGCTTATACTCCGGGTCCCTTAATCAGCCCCAGCATTTT

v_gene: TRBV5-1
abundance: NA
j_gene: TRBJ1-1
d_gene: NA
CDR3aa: CASSLALGNTEAFF
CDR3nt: TGCGCCAGCAGCTTGGCCCTAGGGAACACTGAAGCTTTCTTT

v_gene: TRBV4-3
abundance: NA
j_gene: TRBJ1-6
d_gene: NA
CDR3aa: CASSQGQAFDNSPLHF
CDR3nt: TGCGCCAGCAGCCAAGGACAGGCCTTCGATAATTCACCCCTCCACTTT

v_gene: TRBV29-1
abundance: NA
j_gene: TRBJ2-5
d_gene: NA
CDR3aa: CSAAGGLGETQYF
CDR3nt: TGCAGCGCGGCCGGGGGGCTGGGGGAGACCCAGTACTTC